This T cell receptor (beta chain) was captured by sequencing in a study of identifying expanded T cells in peripheral blood. Study results and caveats: Approximately 1.2 clones differed between technical replicates, versus around 15 and 19 over time.

The assay was immunoSEQ multiplex PCR, and TCRdb's table has in-frame clones only and misses some. Of some 91,000 clones listed, 88% are singletons. This CDR3 comprises 13 residues. As to this clone: No antigen is known for it.

The V and J genes are TRBV21-1 and TRBJ1-4; TRBD1 is the table's D call, not checked against the DNA. TRBV21-1 is a known pseudogene. The receptor's source is a person between 18 and 69 years old in good health. The sample comprised blood. The CDR3 here is CASNRGLAEKLFF. CDR3 DNA sequence: TGTGCCAGCAACAGGGGGTTGGCTGAAAAACTGTTTTTT.